Sequencing of this TCR beta chain was carried out in a study of blood T cells in healthy people across ages. The germline V gene has CDR1 SGHTA and CDR2 FQGNSA. The CDR3 consists of 18 residues. The V and J ends lost 5 bases and 1 base respectively, with 20 bases between them. Together with a sample-barcoded 5' primer, a J-beta primer mix was included in a second PCR lasting about 7 to 11 cycles. TCRdb used MiXCR to reprocess the 5' RACE reads, holding one entry per CDR3 protein. This sample yields 1.5 million or so distinct CDR3 sequences, of which 42% are seen a single time; around 8% belongs to the top ten.

The chain links TRBV7-2 to TRBJ2-2, with D unresolved. The clonotype was recovered from a woman under 30 in good health. Sequencing input: blood. The CDR3 is CASSIPSRAKLNTGELFF. CDR3 nucleotides: TGTGCCAGCAGCATCCCTTCCCGGGCAAAACTGAACACCGGGGAGCTGTTTTTT.